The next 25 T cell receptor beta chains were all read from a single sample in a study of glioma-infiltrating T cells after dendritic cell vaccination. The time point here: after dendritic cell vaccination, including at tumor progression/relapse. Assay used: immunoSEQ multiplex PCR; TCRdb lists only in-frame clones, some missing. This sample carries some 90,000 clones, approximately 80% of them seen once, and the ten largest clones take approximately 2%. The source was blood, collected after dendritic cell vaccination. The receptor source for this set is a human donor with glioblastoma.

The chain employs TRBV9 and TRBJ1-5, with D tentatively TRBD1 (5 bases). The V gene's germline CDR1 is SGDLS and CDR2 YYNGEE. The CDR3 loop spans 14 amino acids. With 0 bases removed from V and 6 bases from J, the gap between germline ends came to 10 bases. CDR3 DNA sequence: TGTGCCAGCAGCGTAGGCCAGGGTGGTCAGCCCCAGCATTTT. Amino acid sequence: CASSVGQGGQPQHF. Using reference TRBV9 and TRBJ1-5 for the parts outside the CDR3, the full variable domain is DSGVTQTPKHLITATGQRVTLRCSPRSGDLSVYWYQQSLDQGLQFLIQYYNGEERAKGNILERFSAQQFPDLHSELNLSSLELGDSALYFCASSVGQGGQPQHFGDGTRLSIL.

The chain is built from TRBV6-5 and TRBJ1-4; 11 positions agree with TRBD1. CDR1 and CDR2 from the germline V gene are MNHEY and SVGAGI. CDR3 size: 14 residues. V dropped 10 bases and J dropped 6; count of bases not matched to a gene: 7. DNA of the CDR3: TGTGCCACGCGGGGGACAGGGGGGTATGAAAAACTGTTTTTT. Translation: CATRGTGGYEKLFF.

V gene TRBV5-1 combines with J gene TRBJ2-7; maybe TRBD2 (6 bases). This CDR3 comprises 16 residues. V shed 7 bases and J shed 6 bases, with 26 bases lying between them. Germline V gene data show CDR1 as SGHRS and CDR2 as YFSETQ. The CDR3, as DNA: TGCGCCAGCGGTCTACTGGGGGGTACCTCGGCGGTCGAGCAGTACTTC. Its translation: CASGLLGGTSAVEQYF. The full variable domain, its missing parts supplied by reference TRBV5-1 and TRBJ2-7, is KAGVTQTPRYLIKTRGQQVTLSCSPISGHRSVSWYQQTPGQGLQFLFEYFSETQRNKGNFPGRFSGRQFSNSRSEMNVSTLELGDSALYLCASGLLGGTSAVEQYFGPGTRLTVT.

The DNA for the CDR3 is TGTGCCAGCAGCTCGAGGGACAGGGGGCTGAACACCTTC. Protein: CASSSRDRGLNTF. The chain uses TRBV7-9 and TRBJ1-2; 12 bases map to TRBD1. CDR1 is SEHNR, CDR2 FQNEAQ, per germline (reference sequence). The CDR3 has 13 amino acids. The V and J ends lost 4 bases and 12 bases, in that order; junction bases with no gene match: 6.

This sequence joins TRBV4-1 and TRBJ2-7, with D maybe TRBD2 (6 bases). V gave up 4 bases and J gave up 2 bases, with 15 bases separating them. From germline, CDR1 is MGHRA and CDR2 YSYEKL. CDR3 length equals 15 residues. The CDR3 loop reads CASSRSGLGAYEQYF. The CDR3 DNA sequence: TGCGCCAGCAGCCGATCGGGACTCGGAGCCTACGAGCAGTACTTC.

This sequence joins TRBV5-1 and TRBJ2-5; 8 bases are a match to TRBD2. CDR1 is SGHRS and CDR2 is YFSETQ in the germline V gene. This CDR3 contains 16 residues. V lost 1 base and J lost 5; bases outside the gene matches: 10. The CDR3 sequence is CASSLPGSGTPETQYF. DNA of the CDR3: TGCGCCAGCAGCTTGCCGGGTAGCGGGACCCCCGAGACCCAGTACTTC.

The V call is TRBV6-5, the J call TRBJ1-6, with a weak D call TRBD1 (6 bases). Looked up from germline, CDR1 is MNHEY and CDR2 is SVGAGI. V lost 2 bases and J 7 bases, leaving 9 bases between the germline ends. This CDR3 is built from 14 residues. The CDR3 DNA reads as TGTGCCAGCAGTTACCGGACAGCCAATTCACCCCTCCACTTT. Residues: CASSYRTANSPLHF.

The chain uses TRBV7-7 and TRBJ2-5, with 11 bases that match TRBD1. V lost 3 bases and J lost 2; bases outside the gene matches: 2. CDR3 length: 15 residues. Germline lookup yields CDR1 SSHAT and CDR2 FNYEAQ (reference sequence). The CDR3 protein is CASSLGTGGQETQYF. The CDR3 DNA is TGTGCCAGCAGCTTGGGGACAGGGGGGCAAGAGACCCAGTACTTC.

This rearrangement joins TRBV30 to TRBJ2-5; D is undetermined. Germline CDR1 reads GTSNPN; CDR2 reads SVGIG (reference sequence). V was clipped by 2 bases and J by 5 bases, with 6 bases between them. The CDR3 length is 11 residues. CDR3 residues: CAWSNLETQYF. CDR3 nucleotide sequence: TGTGCCTGGAGTAATCTGGAGACCCAGTACTTC.

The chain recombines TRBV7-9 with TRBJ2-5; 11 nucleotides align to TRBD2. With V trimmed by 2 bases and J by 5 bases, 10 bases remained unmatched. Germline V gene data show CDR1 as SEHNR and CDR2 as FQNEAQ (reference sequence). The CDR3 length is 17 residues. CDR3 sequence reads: CASSLFGSGGAGETQYF. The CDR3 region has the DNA TGTGCCAGCAGCTTATTCGGTAGCGGGGGGGCCGGGGAGACCCAGTACTTC.

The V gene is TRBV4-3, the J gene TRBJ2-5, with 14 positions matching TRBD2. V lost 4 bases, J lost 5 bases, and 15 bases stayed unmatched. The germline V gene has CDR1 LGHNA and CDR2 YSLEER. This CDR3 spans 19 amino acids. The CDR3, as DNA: TGCGCCAGCAGCCCTCCGGGACTAGCGGGAGCGCTCGGTCGGGAGACCCAGTACTTC. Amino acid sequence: CASSPPGLAGALGRETQYF.

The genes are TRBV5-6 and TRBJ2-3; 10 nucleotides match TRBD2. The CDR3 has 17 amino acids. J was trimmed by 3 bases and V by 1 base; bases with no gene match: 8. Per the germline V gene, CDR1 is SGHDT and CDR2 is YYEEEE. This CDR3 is CASSLRSSGRGTDTQYF. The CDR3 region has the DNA TGTGCCAGCAGCTTGAGGTCTAGCGGGAGAGGTACAGATACGCAGTATTTT. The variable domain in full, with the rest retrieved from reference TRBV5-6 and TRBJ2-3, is DAGVTQSPTHLIKTRGQQVTLRCSPKSGHDTVSWYQQALGQGPQFIFQYYEEEERQRGNFPDRFSGHQFPNYSSELNVNALLLGDSALYLCASSLRSSGRGTDTQYFGPGTRLTVL.

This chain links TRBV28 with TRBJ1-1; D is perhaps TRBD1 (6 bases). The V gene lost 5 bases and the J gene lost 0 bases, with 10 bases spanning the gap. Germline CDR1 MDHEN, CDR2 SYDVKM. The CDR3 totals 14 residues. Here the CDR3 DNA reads TGTGCCAGCAGTCCGGGACACTTGAACACTGAAGCTTTCTTT. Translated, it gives CASSPGHLNTEAFF. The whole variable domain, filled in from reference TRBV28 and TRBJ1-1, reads DVKVTQSSRYLVKRTGEKVFLECVQDMDHENMFWYRQDPGLGLRLIYFSYDVKMKEKGDIPEGYSVSREKKERFSLILESASTNQTSMYLCASSPGHLNTEAFFGQGTRLTVV.

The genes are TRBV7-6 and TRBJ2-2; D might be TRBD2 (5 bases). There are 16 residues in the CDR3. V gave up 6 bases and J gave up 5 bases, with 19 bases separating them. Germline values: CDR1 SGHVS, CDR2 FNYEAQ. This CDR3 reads CASSSGSGIRTGELFF. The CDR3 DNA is TGTGCCAGCAGTTCAGGATCCGGGATCCGAACCGGGGAGCTGTTTTTT.

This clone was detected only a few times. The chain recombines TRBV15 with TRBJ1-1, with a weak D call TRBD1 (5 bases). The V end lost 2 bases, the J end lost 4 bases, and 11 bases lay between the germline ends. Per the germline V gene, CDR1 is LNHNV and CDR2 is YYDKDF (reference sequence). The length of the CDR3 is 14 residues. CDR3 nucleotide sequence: TGTGCCACCAGCAGACATCAGGGTCCCACTGAAGCTTTCTTT. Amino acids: CATSRHQGPTEAFF.

The CDR3 loop is CASSLMPGVLETQYF. CDR3 coding DNA: TGTGCCAGCAGCCTCATGCCAGGGGTGTTGGAGACCCAGTACTTC. The V gene is TRBV11-3, the J gene TRBJ2-5; D might be TRBD1 (6 bases). With 5 bases removed from V and 5 bases from J, the gap between germline ends came to 18 bases. Germline assignment: CDR1 SGHNT and CDR2 YENEEA. The CDR3 length is 15 residues.

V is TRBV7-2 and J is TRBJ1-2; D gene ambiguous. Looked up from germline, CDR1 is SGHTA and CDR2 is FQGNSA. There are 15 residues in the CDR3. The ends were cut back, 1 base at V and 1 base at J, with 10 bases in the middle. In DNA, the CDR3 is TGTGCCAGCAGCTTAGTGTCTATCCTTAACTATGGCTACACCTTC. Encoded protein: CASSLVSILNYGYTF.

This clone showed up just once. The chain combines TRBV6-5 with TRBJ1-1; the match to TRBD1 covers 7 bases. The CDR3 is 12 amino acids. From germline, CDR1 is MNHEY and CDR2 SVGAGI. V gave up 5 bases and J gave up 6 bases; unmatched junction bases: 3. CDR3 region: CASSRGQAEAFF. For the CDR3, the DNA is TGTGCCAGCAGTCGTGGACAGGCTGAAGCTTTCTTT.

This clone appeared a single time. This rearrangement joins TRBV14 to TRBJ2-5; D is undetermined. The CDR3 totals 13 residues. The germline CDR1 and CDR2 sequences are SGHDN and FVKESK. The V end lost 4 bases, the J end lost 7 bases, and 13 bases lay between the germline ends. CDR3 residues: CASSPGGVSTQYF. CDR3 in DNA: TGTGCCAGCAGCCCCGGCGGCGTCTCGACCCAGTACTTC.

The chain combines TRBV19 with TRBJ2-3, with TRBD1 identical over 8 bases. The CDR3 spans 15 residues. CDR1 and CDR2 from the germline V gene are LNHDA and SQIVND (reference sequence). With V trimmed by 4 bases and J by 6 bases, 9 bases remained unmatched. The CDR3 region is CASSTRQGFWDTQYF. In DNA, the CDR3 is TGTGCCAGTAGTACCCGACAGGGGTTTTGGGATACGCAGTATTTT.

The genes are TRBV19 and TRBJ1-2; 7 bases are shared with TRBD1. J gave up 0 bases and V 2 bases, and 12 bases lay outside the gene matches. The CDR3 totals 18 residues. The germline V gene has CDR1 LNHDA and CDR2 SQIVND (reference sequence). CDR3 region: CASSIIPGQTKTNYGYTF. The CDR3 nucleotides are TGTGCCAGTAGTATAATTCCGGGACAGACAAAAACTAACTATGGCTACACCTTC.

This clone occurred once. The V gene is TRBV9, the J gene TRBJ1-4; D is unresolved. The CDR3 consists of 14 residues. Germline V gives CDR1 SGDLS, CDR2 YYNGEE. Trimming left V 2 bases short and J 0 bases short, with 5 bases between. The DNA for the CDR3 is TGTGCCAGCAGCGTCACAGCAACTAATGAAAAACTGTTTTTT. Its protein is CASSVTATNEKLFF.

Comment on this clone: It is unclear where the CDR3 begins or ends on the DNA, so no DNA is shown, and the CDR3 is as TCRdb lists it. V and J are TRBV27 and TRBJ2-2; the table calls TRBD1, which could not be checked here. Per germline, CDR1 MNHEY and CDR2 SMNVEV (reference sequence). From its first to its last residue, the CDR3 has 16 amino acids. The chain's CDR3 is CASSFLAGAVTGELFF.

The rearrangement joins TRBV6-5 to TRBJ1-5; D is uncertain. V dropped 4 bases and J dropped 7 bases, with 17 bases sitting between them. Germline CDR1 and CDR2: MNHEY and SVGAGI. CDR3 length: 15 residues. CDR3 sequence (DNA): TGTGCCAGCAGTTCCCTCAACTTGCGGTGGCAGCCCCAGCATTTT. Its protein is CASSSLNLRWQPQHF.

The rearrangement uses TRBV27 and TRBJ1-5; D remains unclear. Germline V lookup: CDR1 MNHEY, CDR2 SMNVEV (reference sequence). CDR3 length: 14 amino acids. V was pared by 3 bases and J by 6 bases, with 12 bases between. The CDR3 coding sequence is TGTGCCAGCAGTTTCACCCCCCTCGGTCAGCCCCAGCATTTT. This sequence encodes CASSFTPLGQPQHF.